Below are 11 T cell receptor beta chains sequenced from a single sample in a study of shared clonotypes between healthy human individuals. Profiled with immunoSEQ multiplex PCR; TCRdb holds only in-frame clones, not every one. The data hold about 2,500,000 clones, with just over 90% observed a single time. Sequenced input: naive CD4+ T cells sorted from blood. Subset here: CD45RA+ positively selected. The receptors stem from a man aged 18 to 35 in good health.

The chain uses TRBV9 and TRBJ1-6; TRBD1 might be the D (6 bases). The CDR3 spans 15 residues. V was shortened by 5 bases and J by 4 bases, with 13 bases between the two germline ends. CDR1 SGDLS and CDR2 YYNGEE come from the germline V gene. The CDR3 spells CASSLLDSYNSPLHF. CDR3 coding DNA: TGTGCCAGCAGTCTCCTGGACAGTTATAATTCACCCCTCCACTTT.

Concerning this clone: Other DNA sequences in this specimen translate into the identical CDR3. The chain joins TRBV4-3 to TRBJ2-1; D ambiguous. This CDR3 is 14 amino acids long. Germline-derived CDR1 and CDR2 are LGHNA and YSLEER. The germline V and J ends were trimmed by 4 bases and 2 bases, with 9 bases remaining between them. The CDR3 sequence: CASSPGLAYNEQFF. Written as DNA, the CDR3 is TGCGCCAGCAGCCCCGGGCTCGCCTACAATGAGCAGTTCTTC.

V and J are TRBV5-6 and TRBJ2-3; D not resolved. This CDR3 comprises 16 residues. Per germline, CDR1 SGHDT and CDR2 YYEEEE. V dropped 3 bases and J dropped 5 bases, with 19 bases sitting between them. CDR3 residues: CASSSPVYEPEDTQYF. Written as DNA, the CDR3 is TGTGCCAGCAGCTCGCCCGTCTACGAACCAGAAGATACGCAGTATTTT.

The gene calls are TRBV20-1 and TRBJ1-2, with 10 bases identical to TRBD1. The V gene's germline CDR1 is DFQATT and CDR2 SNEGSKA (reference sequence). V lost 5 bases, J lost 13 bases, and 7 bases stayed unmatched. CDR3 length: 11 residues. The CDR3 loop is CSAFRDRGPTF. CDR3 bases: TGCAGTGCTTTTCGGGACAGGGGTCCCACCTTC.

In its sample, this clone was seen once. The chain joins TRBV5-5 to TRBJ1-5; D is ambiguous. Germline CDR1 and CDR2: SGHKS and YYEKEE (reference sequence). This CDR3 is built from 15 residues. Trimming took off 0 bases at V and 1 base at J, with 8 bases between the two ends. Written as DNA, the CDR3 is TGTGCCAGCAGCTTGGAGATTTACAGCAATCAGCCCCAGCATTTT. This encodes CASSLEIYSNQPQHF. Complete variable domain (other parts from reference TRBV5-5 and TRBJ1-5): DAGVTQSPTHLIKTRGQQVTLRCSPISGHKSVSWYQQVLGQGPQFIFQYYEKEERGRGNFPDRFSARQFPNYSSELNVNALLLGDSALYLCASSLEIYSNQPQHFGDGTRLSIL.

This clone was found once. This CDR3 is also generated by other DNA sequences in the sample. The chain employs TRBV18 and TRBJ2-5, with D hard to call. CDR3 length: 13 amino acids. The germline V and J ends were trimmed by 4 bases and 0 bases, with 6 bases remaining between them. Germline CDR1 is KGHSH and CDR2 is LQKENI. Here the CDR3 DNA reads TGTGCCAGCTCACGGGGTTACCAAGAGACCCAGTACTTC. Protein sequence: CASSRGYQETQYF.

The chain links TRBV7-3 to TRBJ2-2, with 8 positions matching TRBD1. Germline V gene data show CDR1 as SGHTA and CDR2 as FQGTGA. The ends lost 5 bases at V and 7 bases at J; junction bases unmatched: 6. CDR3 length equals 14 residues. The CDR3 spells CASSLTGGGGELFF. DNA of the CDR3: TGTGCCAGCAGCCTTACAGGGGGTGGCGGGGAGCTGTTTTTT.

V gene TRBV6-1 combines with J gene TRBJ1-5, with unresolved D. V gave up 5 bases and J gave up 4 bases, with 15 bases separating them. This CDR3 has 15 residues. CDR1 is MNHNS, CDR2 SASEGT, per germline. The CDR3 region is CASSTGSSVNQPQHF. DNA for the CDR3: TGTGCCAGCAGTACCGGGTCAAGCGTGAATCAGCCCCAGCATTTT.

This rearrangement joins TRBV27 to TRBJ2-5; D might be TRBD1 or TRBD2, each matching 5 bases. From germline, CDR1 is MNHEY and CDR2 SMNVEV (reference sequence). The germline V and J ends were trimmed by 3 bases and 5 bases, with 13 bases remaining between them. This CDR3 has 14 residues. CDR3 DNA: TGTGCCAGCAGTTTCTGGGGGTCCGGGGAGACCCAGTACTTC. This sequence encodes CASSFWGSGETQYF.

The chain carries TRBV28 and TRBJ2-3, with a possible D match to TRBD1 (5 bases). Per germline, CDR1 MDHEN and CDR2 SYDVKM. V lost 3 bases and J 1 base, leaving 14 bases between the germline ends. This CDR3 is 16 amino acids long. The CDR3 nucleotides read TGTGCCAGCAGTTTTAGGGGCCTGATTGGCACAGATACGCAGTATTTT. Protein: CASSFRGLIGTDTQYF.

The genes are TRBV18 and TRBJ2-7; 11 nucleotides line up with TRBD2. The germline V gene has CDR1 KGHSH and CDR2 LQKENI. This CDR3 contains 15 residues. Germline trimming cut 4 bases from V and 4 bases from J; bases unmatched to any gene: 6. DNA of the CDR3: TGTGCCAGCTCACAGCGACTAGCGGGGACTTACGAGCAGTACTTC. Translation: CASSQRLAGTYEQYF.